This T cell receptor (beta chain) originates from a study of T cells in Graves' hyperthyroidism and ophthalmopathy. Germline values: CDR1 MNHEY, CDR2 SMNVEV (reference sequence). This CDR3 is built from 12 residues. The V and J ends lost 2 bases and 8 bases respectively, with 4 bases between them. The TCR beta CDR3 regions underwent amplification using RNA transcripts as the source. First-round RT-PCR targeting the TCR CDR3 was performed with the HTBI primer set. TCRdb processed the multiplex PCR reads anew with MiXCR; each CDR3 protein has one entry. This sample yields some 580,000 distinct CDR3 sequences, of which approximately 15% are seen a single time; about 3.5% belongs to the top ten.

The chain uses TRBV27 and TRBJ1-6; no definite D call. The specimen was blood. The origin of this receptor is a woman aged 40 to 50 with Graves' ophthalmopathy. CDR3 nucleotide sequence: TGTGCCAGCAGTTTACCGTATTCACCCCTCCACTTT. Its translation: CASSLPYSPLHF.